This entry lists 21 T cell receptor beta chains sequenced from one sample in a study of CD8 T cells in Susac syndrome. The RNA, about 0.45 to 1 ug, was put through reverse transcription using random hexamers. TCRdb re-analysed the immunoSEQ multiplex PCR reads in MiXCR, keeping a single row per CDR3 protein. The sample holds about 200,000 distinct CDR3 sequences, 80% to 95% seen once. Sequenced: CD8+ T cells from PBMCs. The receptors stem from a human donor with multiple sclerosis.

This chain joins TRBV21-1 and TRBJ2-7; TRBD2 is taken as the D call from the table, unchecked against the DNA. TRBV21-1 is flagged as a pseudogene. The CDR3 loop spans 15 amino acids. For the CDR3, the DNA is TGTGCCAGCAGCGGTAGACTAGCGGGGTGGTACGAGCAGTACTTC. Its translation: CASSGRLAGWYEQYF.

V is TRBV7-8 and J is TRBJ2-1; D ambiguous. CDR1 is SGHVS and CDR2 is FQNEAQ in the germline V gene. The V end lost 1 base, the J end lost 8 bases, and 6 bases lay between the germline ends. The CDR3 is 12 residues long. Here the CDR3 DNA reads TGTGCCAGCAGCTTAGGTATTGATGAGCAGTTCTTC. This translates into CASSLGIDEQFF.

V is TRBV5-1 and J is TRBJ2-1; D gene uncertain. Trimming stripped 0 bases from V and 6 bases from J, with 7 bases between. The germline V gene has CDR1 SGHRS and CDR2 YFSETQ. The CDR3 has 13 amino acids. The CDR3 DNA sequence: TGCGCCAGCAGCTTGGGTCAGGTCAATGAGCAGTTCTTC. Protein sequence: CASSLGQVNEQFF.

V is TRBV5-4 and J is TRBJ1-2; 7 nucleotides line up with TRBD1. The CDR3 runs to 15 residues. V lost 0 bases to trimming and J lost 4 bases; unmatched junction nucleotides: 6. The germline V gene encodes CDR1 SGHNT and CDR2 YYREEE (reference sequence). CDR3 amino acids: CASSLATGVAYGYTF. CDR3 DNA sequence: TGTGCCAGCAGCTTGGCCACAGGGGTGGCCTATGGCTACACCTTC.

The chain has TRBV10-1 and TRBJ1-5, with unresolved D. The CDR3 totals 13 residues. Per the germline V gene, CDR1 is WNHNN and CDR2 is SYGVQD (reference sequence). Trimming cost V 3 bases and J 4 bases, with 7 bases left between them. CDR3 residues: CASSEFQNQPQHF. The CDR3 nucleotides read TGCGCCAGCAGTGAATTCCAGAATCAGCCCCAGCATTTT.

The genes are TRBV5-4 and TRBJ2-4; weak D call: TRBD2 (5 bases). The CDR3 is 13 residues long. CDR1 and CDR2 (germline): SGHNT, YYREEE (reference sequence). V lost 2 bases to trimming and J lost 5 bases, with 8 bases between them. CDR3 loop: CASSFRTENIQYF. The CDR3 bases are TGTGCCAGCAGCTTCCGGACTGAAAACATTCAGTACTTC.

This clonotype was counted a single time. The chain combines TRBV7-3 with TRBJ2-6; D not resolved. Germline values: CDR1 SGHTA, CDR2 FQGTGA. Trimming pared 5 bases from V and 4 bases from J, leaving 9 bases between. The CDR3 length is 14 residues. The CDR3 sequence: CASSPDPGANVLTF. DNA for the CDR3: TGTGCCAGCAGCCCCGACCCCGGGGCCAACGTCCTGACTTTC.

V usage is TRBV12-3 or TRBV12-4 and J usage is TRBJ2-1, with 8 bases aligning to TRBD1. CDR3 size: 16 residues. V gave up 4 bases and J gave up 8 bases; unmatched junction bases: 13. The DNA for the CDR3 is TGTGCCAGCAGTTACCCCCCCAGGGGGCTATATTATGAGCAGTTCTTC. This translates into CASSYPPRGLYYEQFF.

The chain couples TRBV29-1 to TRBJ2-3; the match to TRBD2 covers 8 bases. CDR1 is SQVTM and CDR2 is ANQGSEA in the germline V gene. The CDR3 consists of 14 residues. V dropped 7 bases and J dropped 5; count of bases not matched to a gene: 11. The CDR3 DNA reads TGCAGCGACCGGGGGGGCCAAGGAGGAGATACGCAGTATTTT. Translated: CSDRGGQGGDTQYF.

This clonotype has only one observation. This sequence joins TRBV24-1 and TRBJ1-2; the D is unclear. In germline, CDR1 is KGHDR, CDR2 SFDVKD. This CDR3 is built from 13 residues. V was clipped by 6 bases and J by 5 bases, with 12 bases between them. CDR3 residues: CATSRTEEYGYTF. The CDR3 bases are TGTGCCACCAGTAGGACGGAGGAGTATGGCTACACCTTC.

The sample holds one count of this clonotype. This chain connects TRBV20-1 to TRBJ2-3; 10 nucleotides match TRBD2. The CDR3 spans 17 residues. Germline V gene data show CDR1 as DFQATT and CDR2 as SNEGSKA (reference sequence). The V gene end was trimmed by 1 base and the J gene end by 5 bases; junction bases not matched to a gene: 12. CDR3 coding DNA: TGCAGTGCTAGAGCCTACGCGAGCGGGAGGGCGAAAGATACGCAGTATTTT. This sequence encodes CSARAYASGRAKDTQYF.

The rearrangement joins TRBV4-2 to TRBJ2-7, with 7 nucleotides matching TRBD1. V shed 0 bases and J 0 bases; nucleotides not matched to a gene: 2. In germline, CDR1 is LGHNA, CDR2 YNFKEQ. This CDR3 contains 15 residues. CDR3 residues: CASSQDEGASYEQYF. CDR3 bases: TGTGCCAGCAGCCAAGATGAGGGGGCCTCCTACGAGCAGTACTTC.

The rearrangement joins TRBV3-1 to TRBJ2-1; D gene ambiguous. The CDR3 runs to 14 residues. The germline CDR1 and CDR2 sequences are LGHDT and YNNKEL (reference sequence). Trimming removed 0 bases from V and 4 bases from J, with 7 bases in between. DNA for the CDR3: TGTGCCAGCAGCCAAGAACAACTTTACAATGAGCAGTTCTTC. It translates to CASSQEQLYNEQFF.

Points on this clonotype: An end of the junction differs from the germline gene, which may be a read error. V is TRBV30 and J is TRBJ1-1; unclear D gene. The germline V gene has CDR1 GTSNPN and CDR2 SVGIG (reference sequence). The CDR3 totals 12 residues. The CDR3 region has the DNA TGTGCCTGGGGCGACATGCCTTTAGAAGTTTTCTTT. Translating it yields CAWGDMPLEVFF.

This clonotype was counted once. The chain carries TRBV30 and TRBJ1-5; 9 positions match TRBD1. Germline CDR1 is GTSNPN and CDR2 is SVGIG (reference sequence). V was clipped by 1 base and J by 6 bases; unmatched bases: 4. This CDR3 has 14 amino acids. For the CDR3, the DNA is TGTGCCTGGAGTGCGGGACAGGGAAGTCAGCCCCAGCATTTT. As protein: CAWSAGQGSQPQHF.

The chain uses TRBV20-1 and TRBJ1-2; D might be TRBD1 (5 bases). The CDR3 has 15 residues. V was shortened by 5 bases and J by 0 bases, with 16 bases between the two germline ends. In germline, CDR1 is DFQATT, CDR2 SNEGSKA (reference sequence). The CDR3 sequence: CSAWIRQPANYGYTF. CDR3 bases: TGCAGTGCTTGGATCCGACAGCCAGCTAACTATGGCTACACCTTC.

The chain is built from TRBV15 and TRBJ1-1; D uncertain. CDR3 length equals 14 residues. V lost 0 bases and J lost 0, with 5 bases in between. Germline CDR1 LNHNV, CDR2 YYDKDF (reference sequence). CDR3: CATSRDPLNTEAFF. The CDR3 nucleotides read TGTGCCACCAGCAGAGATCCTTTGAACACTGAAGCTTTCTTT.

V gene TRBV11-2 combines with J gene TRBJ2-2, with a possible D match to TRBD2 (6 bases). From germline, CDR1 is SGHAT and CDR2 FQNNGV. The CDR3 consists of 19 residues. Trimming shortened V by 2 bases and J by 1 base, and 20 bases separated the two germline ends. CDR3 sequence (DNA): TGTGCCAGCAGCTTATTAGCGGCGATGGGGTCACAGAACACCGGGGAGCTGTTTTTT. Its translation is CASSLLAAMGSQNTGELFF.

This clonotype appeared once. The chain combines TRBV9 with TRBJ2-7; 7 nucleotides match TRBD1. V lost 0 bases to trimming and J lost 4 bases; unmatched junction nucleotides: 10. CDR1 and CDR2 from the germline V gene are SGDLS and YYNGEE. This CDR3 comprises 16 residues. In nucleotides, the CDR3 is TGTGCCAGCAGCGTAGATGACCGGGACAGCTATTACGAGCAGTACTTC. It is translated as CASSVDDRDSYYEQYF.

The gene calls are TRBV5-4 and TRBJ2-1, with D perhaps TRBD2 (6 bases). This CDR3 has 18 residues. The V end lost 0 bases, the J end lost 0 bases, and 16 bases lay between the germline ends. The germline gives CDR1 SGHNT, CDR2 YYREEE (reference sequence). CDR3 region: CASSLGTTPYGSYNEQFF. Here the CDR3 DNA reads TGTGCCAGCAGCTTGGGGACTACCCCGTATGGCTCCTACAATGAGCAGTTCTTC.

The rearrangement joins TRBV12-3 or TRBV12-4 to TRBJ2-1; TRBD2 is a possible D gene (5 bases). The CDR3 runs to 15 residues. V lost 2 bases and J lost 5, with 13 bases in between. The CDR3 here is CASSLPGWANNEQFF. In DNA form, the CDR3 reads TGTGCCAGCAGTTTACCGGGGTGGGCCAACAATGAGCAGTTCTTC.